Listed here is a single T cell receptor beta chain. These data originate in a study of blood T cells in healthy people across ages. A J-beta primer mix and a sample-barcoded 5' primer were used in a second PCR of roughly 6 to 11 cycles. Tags on each cDNA molecule came from a template-switch adaptor with 12 random nucleotides. TCRdb recomputed calls from the 5' RACE reads with MiXCR, one row per CDR3 protein. The sample holds under 1,000,000 distinct CDR3 sequences, around 50% seen once. The germline V gene has CDR1 MDHEN and CDR2 SYDVKM. CDR3 length: 15 amino acids. Trimming removed 6 bases at V and 0 bases at J, with 15 bases between.

This receptor was obtained from a man aged 80 or over in good health. The sample comprised blood. The chain employs TRBV28 and TRBJ2-7, with D perhaps matching TRBD1 or TRBD2 (6 bases each). CDR3: CASRGGRGSSYEQYF. CDR3 nucleotides: TGTGCCAGCAGGGGAGGCAGGGGCAGCTCCTACGAGCAGTACTTC. Complete variable domain (other parts from reference TRBV28 and TRBJ2-7): DVKVTQSSRYLVKRTGEKVFLECVQDMDHENMFWYRQDPGLGLRLIYFSYDVKMKEKGDIPEGYSVSREKKERFSLILESASTNQTSMYLCASRGGRGSSYEQYFGPGTRLTVT.